Given below is one TCR beta chain in context. CD4+ cells underwent separation, giving CD45RA+ naive and CD45RA-negative memory subsets. The record originates from a study of shared clonotypes between healthy human individuals. CDR1 and CDR2 from the germline V gene are KGHSH and LQKENI. This CDR3 spans 14 amino acids. V trimming: 4 bases; J trimming: 3 bases; junction bases outside the gene matches: 3. Profiling relied on immunoSEQ multiplex PCR, and the TCRdb table lists in-frame clones only, not all of them. The table has about 1.5 million clones, roughly 95% seen once. The chain carries TRBV18 and TRBJ2-7; 10 positions agree with TRBD1. The clonotype comes from a man aged 30-40 years in good health. The sample consisted of naive CD4+ T cells sorted from blood. Subset meaning: CD45RA+ positively selected. CDR3 amino acids: CASSRRDRGYEQYF. The CDR3 bases are TGTGCCAGCTCACGCCGGGACAGGGGCTACGAGCAGTACTTC. The variable domain in full, with the rest retrieved from reference TRBV18 and TRBJ2-7, is NAGVMQNPRHLVRRRGQEARLRCSPMKGHSHVYWYRQLPEEGLKFMVYLQKENIIDESGMPKERFSAEFPKEGPSILRIQQVVRGDSAAYFCASSRRDRGYEQYFGPGTRLTVT.